Below are 11 T cell receptor beta chains sequenced from a single sample in a study of blood T cell repertoires in COVID-19. TCRdb's copy holds only in-frame clones and misses some; the assay was immunoSEQ multiplex PCR. Of about 310,000 clones listed, about 88% are singletons. Sequencing used PBMCs or T cells enriched from blood (not recorded which). These receptors were obtained from a woman between 40 and 50 years old who had recovered from COVID-19.

This chain uses TRBV9 with TRBJ2-1; the match to TRBD1 covers 10 bases. Germline V gene lookup returns CDR1 SGDLS and CDR2 YYNGEE. Losses at the gene ends were 3 bases for V and 8 bases for J; bases not matched to a gene: 5. CDR3 length: 14 amino acids. The CDR3 is CASSGPGTGDEQFF. DNA of the CDR3: TGTGCCAGCAGCGGTCCCGGGACAGGGGATGAGCAGTTCTTC.

The DNA for the CDR3 is TGTGCCAGCACCCTCCCGCGGGGGAACAGGAACTATGGCTACACCTTC. Translating gives CASTLPRGNRNYGYTF. The chain uses TRBV2 and TRBJ1-2; weak D call: TRBD1 (5 bases). The CDR3 contains 16 residues. Between the trimmed V and J ends, which lost 7 bases and 2 bases, there was a span of 20 bases. CDR1 SNHLY and CDR2 FYNNEI come from the germline V gene.

The genes are TRBV5-4 and TRBJ1-1; 8 nucleotides line up with TRBD1. The CDR3 sequence is 16 residues long. The V gene end was trimmed by 4 bases and the J gene end by 3 bases; junction bases not matched to a gene: 11. The germline V gene encodes CDR1 SGHNT and CDR2 YYREEE (reference sequence). CDR3 bases: TGTGCCAGCAGCCGGGGGACAGGCCCAATCTACACTGAAGCTTTCTTT. This encodes CASSRGTGPIYTEAFF.

This chain connects TRBV4-2 to TRBJ2-7; 9 positions agree with TRBD2. This CDR3 is 16 amino acids long. Trimming removed 0 bases from V and 4 bases from J; junction bases left unmatched: 7. Germline CDR1 and CDR2: LGHNA and YNFKEQ. DNA for the CDR3: TGTGCCAGCAGCCAAGAAAATAGCGGGAGAAGTTACGAGCAGTACTTC. This codes for CASSQENSGRSYEQYF.

The chain has TRBV29-1 and TRBJ1-4, with 9 bases fitting TRBD1. V dropped 5 bases and J dropped 7; count of bases not matched to a gene: 5. Germline-derived CDR1 and CDR2 are SQVTM and ANQGSEA. The CDR3 is 13 residues long. The CDR3 sequence is CSVTQGAGEKLFF. The CDR3 coding sequence is TGCAGCGTTACACAGGGGGCTGGTGAAAAACTGTTTTTT.

J is TRBJ2-3 and V is TRBV11-2, with 7 nucleotides matching TRBD2. Germline loops: CDR1 SGHAT, CDR2 FQNNGV. This CDR3 comprises 16 residues. After removal of 4 bases from V and 0 bases from J, the junction contained 7 bases not matched to a gene. DNA for the CDR3: TGTGCCAGCAGCTCCGGGAGGCGGACGAGCACAGATACGCAGTATTTT. Protein product: CASSSGRRTSTDTQYF.

The CDR3 here is CASGQGLGGYTF. As DNA, the CDR3 is TGTGCCAGTGGACAGGGCTTAGGTGGCTACACCTTC. The chain uses TRBV28 and TRBJ1-2; 8 bases are a match to TRBD1. The germline CDR1 and CDR2 sequences are MDHEN and SYDVKM. V was pared by 9 bases and J by 7 bases, with 7 bases of the junction left unmatched. The CDR3 is 12 residues long.

This clone occurred once. The rearrangement joins TRBV5-1 to TRBJ1-1; a weak D match, TRBD1 (6 bases). Trimming removed 0 bases from V and 1 base from J, with 7 bases in between. The CDR3 is made up of 14 amino acids. Germline V gene lookup returns CDR1 SGHRS and CDR2 YFSETQ. In nucleotides, the CDR3 is TGCGCCAGCAGCTTGGGGGGGCAGAACACTGAAGCTTTCTTT. Translating it yields CASSLGGQNTEAFF.

Concerning this clone itself: This same CDR3 is encoded by further DNA sequences in the sample. The gene calls are TRBV5-1 and TRBJ2-7, with D possibly TRBD2 on 5 matching bases. The V end lost 4 bases, the J end lost 4 bases, and 12 bases lay between the germline ends. Germline lookup yields CDR1 SGHRS and CDR2 YFSETQ. This CDR3 is 13 amino acids long. CDR3: CASSPGRGYEQYF. The CDR3 nucleotides are TGCGCCAGCAGCCCGGGTAGAGGGTACGAGCAGTACTTC.

This clone was detected only once. The rearrangement uses TRBV7-3 and TRBJ1-1; 8 nucleotides line up with TRBD1. CDR1 SGHTA and CDR2 FQGTGA come from the germline V gene. The CDR3 is 14 amino acids. J lost 7 bases, V lost 2 bases, and 6 bases had no gene match. The CDR3 spells CASSLGRGQGEAFF. CDR3 coding DNA: TGTGCCAGCAGCTTAGGCAGGGGGCAAGGTGAAGCTTTCTTT.

The chain uses TRBV11-2 and TRBJ2-1; 7 bases are a match to TRBD2. J gave up 2 bases and V 1 base, and 5 bases lay outside the gene matches. Germline V gene sequence: CDR1 SGHAT, CDR2 FQNNGV. CDR3 size: 16 residues. As DNA, the CDR3 is TGTGCCAGCAGCTTAGGTGCTAGCGGCCCCTACAATGAGCAGTTCTTC. Protein: CASSLGASGPYNEQFF.